The present TCR beta chain was sequenced within a study of blood T cell repertoires in COVID-19. Study information: The United States, Italy and Spain were the sources of the acute and convalescent COVID-19 samples. Nucleic acid was either cDNA or gDNA, and it came from T cells, B-cell-depleted T cells, or PBMCs.

The CDR3 is 15 residues long. Germline CDR1 is SGHTA and CDR2 is FQGNSA. Trimming removed 0 bases from V and 2 bases from J; junction bases left unmatched: 0. Authors' analysis steps: Counts of nucleated cells, estimated from reference gene primer amplification, were obtained. Data came from immunoSEQ multiplex PCR; TCRdb stores just in-frame clones and leaves some out. From that table come the V and J calls and clone size; the DNA was used to work out D and trimming. The table includes 45,000 or so clones, about nine tenths detected once. The sequence came from a woman of 80 years or more with active COVID-19. The source material was peripheral blood. This rearrangement joins TRBV7-2 to TRBJ2-1, with 8 positions matching TRBD2. In DNA form, the CDR3 reads TGTGCCAGCAGCTTAGCCGGGGGGGCCTACAATGAGCAGTTCTTC. Translation gives CASSLAGGAYNEQFF.